This TCR beta chain was sequenced for a study of T cells in Graves' hyperthyroidism and ophthalmopathy. The study's findings and limits: Separation of ophthalmopathy from stable hyperthyroidism was achieved by a 13 V-J model.

The diagnostic basis comprised clinical symptoms, serum thyroxine and TRAb, thyroid ultrasound and orbital computed tomography. TCR beta CDR3 region amplification was performed from RNA transcripts. During a first-round RT-PCR of the TCR CDR3, the HTBI primer set was used. TCRdb re-called the multiplex PCR reads with MiXCR, one entry per CDR3 protein. Here the sample spans fewer than 450,000 distinct CDR3 sequences, about 15% being singletons. This clonotype was seen only a few times. What it recognizes is unknown. The CDR3 totals 15 residues. Germline CDR1 MNHNS, CDR2 SASEGT. V dropped 1 base and J dropped 2 bases, with 11 bases sitting between them.

J is TRBJ2-5 and V is TRBV6-1; D is tentatively TRBD1 or TRBD2 (6 bases each). The source is a woman in her 30s with Graves' hyperthyroidism that later progressed to Graves' ophthalmopathy. The sequenced material came from blood. This chain's CDR3 is CASSEVKGGQETQYF. The CDR3 DNA is TGTGCCAGCAGTGAAGTTAAGGGGGGTCAAGAGACCCAGTACTTC.